The sequence of this T cell receptor beta chain was determined in a study of shared clonotypes between healthy human individuals. Naive CD8 cells comprised CD45RO-negative, CCR7-positively selected cells, excluding terminally differentiated effector memory CD45RA+ cells. Notes on the study in general: Rarefaction analysis demonstrated incomplete sorted-subset sequencing notwithstanding large depth. The study found lower generation probabilities in non-shared clonotypes than in those shared by all four donors. The sharing of about 5% of naive CD4 clonotypes was seen across several donors. Donor clonotype sharing was expected to depend on sequencing depth.

Germline CDR1 SEHNR, CDR2 FQNEAQ (reference sequence). V trimming: 6 bases; J trimming: 5 bases; junction bases outside the gene matches: 14. The length of the CDR3 is 16 residues. As regards this clone: What it recognizes is unknown.

Only in-frame clones appear in the TCRdb table, and some are missing; sequencing was by immunoSEQ multiplex PCR. The sample shows some 2,100,000 clones, 90% to 95% of them seen only once. The sequenced sample consisted of naive CD8+ T cells from PBMCs. V usage is TRBV7-9 and J usage is TRBJ1-2; 8 bases are a match to TRBD1. This receptor was identified in a man in his late teens or twenties in good health. Some clones in this sample may be carry-over from other donors' samples. In nucleotides, the CDR3 is TGTGCCAGCAGTCACAAGAGGACAGGGTCCCTATATGGCTACACCTTC. Amino acids: CASSHKRTGSLYGYTF.